Below are 8 T cell receptor beta chains sequenced from a single sample in a study of cytomegalovirus exposure and HLA in healthy donors. Some clones are missing from TCRdb's copy, which holds only in-frame ones; the method was immunoSEQ multiplex PCR. The sample carries a few hundred thousand clones, just over 85% recorded once. The sequenced material came from PBMCs. These receptor sequences come from a woman aged 18-29 years in good health and CMV-seronegative.

A note on this clone: Other DNA sequences of this sample code for an identical CDR3. The gene calls are TRBV6-5 and TRBJ1-1, with 7 bases aligning to TRBD1. V lost 2 bases, J lost 1 base, and 1 base stayed unmatched. Germline V gene data show CDR1 as MNHEY and CDR2 as SVGAGI. CDR3 size: 14 residues. The CDR3, as DNA: TGTGCCAGCAGTTACGGACAGGCGAACACTGAAGCTTTCTTT. Residues: CASSYGQANTEAFF.

V gene TRBV28 combines with J gene TRBJ2-1; 11 bases line up with TRBD2. The CDR3 sequence is 15 residues long. Unmatched junction bases numbered 9, after V lost 6 bases and J lost 8 bases. Per germline, CDR1 MDHEN and CDR2 SYDVKM. The CDR3, as DNA: TGTGCCAGCAGACAACTAGCGGGAGATTTCTATGAGCAGTTCTTC. Amino acids: CASRQLAGDFYEQFF.

This chain connects TRBV6-5 to TRBJ2-7; tentative D call: TRBD2 (6 bases). V gave up 6 bases and J gave up 1 base, with 16 bases separating them. Germline lookup yields CDR1 MNHEY and CDR2 SVGAGI. CDR3 length equals 15 residues. Here the CDR3 DNA reads TGTGCCAGCAGCGACGCTCAAAGCGGGTCCTACGAGCAGTACTTC. Protein product: CASSDAQSGSYEQYF.

This clone appeared once. The chain combines TRBV2 with TRBJ2-1, with D uncertain. Germline V gene sequence: CDR1 SNHLY, CDR2 FYNNEI. The CDR3 is made up of 13 amino acids. V lost 7 bases to trimming and J lost 9 bases, with 16 bases between them. The CDR3, as DNA: TGTGCCAGCATTAAAGAACTCCGGGTTGAGCAGTTCTTC. This translates into CASIKELRVEQFF.

This chain links TRBV13 with TRBJ1-3; possible D gene TRBD1, 5 bases. CDR1 and CDR2 from the germline V gene are PRHDT and FYEKMQ (reference sequence). Trimming removed 6 bases at V and 2 bases at J, with 14 bases between. The CDR3 extends over 15 amino acids. CDR3 DNA sequence: TGTGCCAGCAGGTCGTGGAGGGACGCTGGAAACACCATATATTTT. It yields the protein CASRSWRDAGNTIYF.

This rearrangement joins TRBV9 to TRBJ2-7, with D maybe TRBD1 (6 bases). The CDR3 is 16 residues long. CDR1 SGDLS and CDR2 YYNGEE come from the germline V gene. Trimming stripped 0 bases from V and 2 bases from J, with 15 bases between. The DNA for the CDR3 is TGTGCCAGCAGCGTAGGCAGGGGAGATGTTCCCTACGAGCAGTACTTC. It is translated as CASSVGRGDVPYEQYF.

This clone was detected once. The chain is built from TRBV7-2 and TRBJ2-7; maybe TRBD1 (6 bases). This CDR3 has 12 residues. The V end lost 6 bases, the J end lost 5 bases, and 11 bases lay between the germline ends. Germline lookup yields CDR1 SGHTA and CDR2 FQGNSA. The CDR3 nucleotides read TGTGCCAGCAGACAGGGTAGCGACGAGCAGTACTTC. It encodes CASRQGSDEQYF.

CDR3: CASSPPSGPGAEAFF. The CDR3 DNA reads TGTGCCAGCTCACCACCGTCAGGGCCTGGGGCTGAAGCTTTCTTT. The chain recombines TRBV18 with TRBJ1-1, with a possible D match to TRBD1 (5 bases). The CDR3 loop spans 15 amino acids. The germline V and J ends were trimmed by 0 bases and 6 bases, with 14 bases remaining between them. Germline values: CDR1 KGHSH, CDR2 LQKENI.